The present T cell receptor beta chain was sequenced within a study of control samples from healthy donors and cancer patients. V lost 4 bases and J lost 1; bases outside the gene matches: 3. The CDR3 contains 15 residues. From germline, CDR1 is KGHSH and CDR2 LQKENI. Here immunoSEQ multiplex PCR was the method, and the copy in TCRdb shows in-frame clones only, minus some. The sample lists some 410,000 clones; 90% were seen once. The sequenced sample was PBMCs. This chain connects TRBV18 to TRBJ2-3; TRBD2 aligns across 9 bases. This receptor was obtained from a man aged 35-49 years with head and neck cancer. This CDR3 reads CASSLVAGGTDTQYF. CDR3 in DNA: TGTGCCAGCTCACTGGTAGCGGGGGGCACAGATACGCAGTATTTT.